This T cell receptor (beta chain) was captured by sequencing in a study of blood T cell repertoires in COVID-19. Trimming left V 5 bases short and J 5 bases short, with 6 bases between. This CDR3 is built from 11 residues. Assay: immunoSEQ multiplex PCR; the TCRdb copy retains only in-frame clones and omits some. This table holds roughly 480,000 clones, 80% to 90% found once. Sequenced: peripheral blood. The chain uses TRBV12-3 or TRBV12-4 and TRBJ2-5; unclear D gene. This clonotype originated in a man aged 18 to 35 with COVID-19, enrolled during active disease. Written as DNA, the CDR3 is TGTGCCAGCAGTCCCGGGGAGACCCAGTACTTC. Translated, it gives CASSPGETQYF.